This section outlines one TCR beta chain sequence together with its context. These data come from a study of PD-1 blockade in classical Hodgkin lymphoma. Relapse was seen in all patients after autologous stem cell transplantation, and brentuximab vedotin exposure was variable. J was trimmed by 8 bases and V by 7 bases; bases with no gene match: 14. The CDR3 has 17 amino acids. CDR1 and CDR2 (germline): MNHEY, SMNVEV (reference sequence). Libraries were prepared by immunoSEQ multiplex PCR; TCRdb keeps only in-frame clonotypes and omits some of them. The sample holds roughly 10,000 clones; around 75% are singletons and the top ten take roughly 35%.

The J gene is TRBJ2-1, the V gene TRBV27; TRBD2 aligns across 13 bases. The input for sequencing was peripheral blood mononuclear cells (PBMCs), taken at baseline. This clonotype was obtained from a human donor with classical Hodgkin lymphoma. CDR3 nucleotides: TGTGCCAGCAAACGGACTAGCGGGGGCCTTAAAGGCGATGAGCAGTTCTTC. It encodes CASKRTSGGLKGDEQFF.